The entry below describes one T cell receptor beta chain. This entry belongs to a study of blood T cell repertoires in COVID-19. The V gene end was trimmed by 0 bases and the J gene end by 5 bases; junction bases not matched to a gene: 5. Germline CDR1 is SGHRS and CDR2 is YFSETQ. The CDR3 contains 15 residues. Clones were sequenced by immunoSEQ multiplex PCR, and TCRdb holds only the in-frame ones, with some missing. The sample shows some 270,000 clones, roughly 88% of them seen only once. The chain is built from TRBV5-1 and TRBJ1-5; 7 positions match TRBD1. This receptor was taken from a woman in her 30s who had recovered from COVID-19. The material sequenced was PBMCs or T cells enriched from blood (not recorded which). The CDR3 sequence is CASSLDAGGYQPQHF. Written as DNA, the CDR3 is TGCGCCAGCAGCTTGGATGCAGGGGGGTATCAGCCCCAGCATTTT.